This T cell receptor beta chain was sequenced during a study of T cells in Graves' hyperthyroidism and ophthalmopathy. The CDR3 consists of 15 residues. The V gene end was trimmed by 4 bases and the J gene end by 7 bases; junction bases not matched to a gene: 7. Germline-derived CDR1 and CDR2 are SGHTA and FQGTGA. Overall study results and limits: A model of 13 V-J features distinguished ophthalmopathy from stable hyperthyroidism.

Amplification of TCR beta CDR3 regions was performed using RNA transcripts as template. With the HTBI primer set, the TCR CDR3 went through a first round of RT-PCR. TCRdb processed the multiplex PCR reads anew with MiXCR; each CDR3 protein has one entry. The sample contains about 760,000 distinct CDR3 sequences, 30% to 40% of which appear only once. The table lists this clonotype with many counts. Its antigen remains unknown. The origin of this receptor is a woman between 40 and 50 years old with Graves' hyperthyroidism. V usage is TRBV7-3 and J usage is TRBJ1-6; TRBD1 agrees at 7 bases. Sequenced material: blood. The CDR3 sequence is CASSSSGTENSPLHF. The CDR3 bases are TGTGCCAGCAGCTCCTCCGGGACAGAAAATTCACCCCTCCACTTT. Together with reference TRBV7-3 and TRBJ1-6, the CDR3 gives the full variable domain: GAGVSQTPSNKVTEKGKYVELRCDPISGHTALYWYRQSLGQGPEFLIYFQGTGAADDSGLPNDRFFAVRPEGSVSTLKIQRTERGDSAVYLCASSSSGTENSPLHFGNGTRLTVT.